These T cell receptor beta chains were read from a single sample in a study of beta chain features in type 1 diabetes. TCRdb keeps only in-frame clones here, not all; method: immunoSEQ multiplex PCR. Of over 40,000 clones in the sample, roughly 50% were seen once. The specimen was stem cell memory CD4+ T cells from blood. The receptors stem from a woman aged 25-40 years in good health. CDR3s include the opening cysteine and the closing phenylalanine or tryptophan. The order of the fields is J gene, D gene, clone size, V gene, CDR3 DNA, CDR3 protein. The D gene is left open where the match is weak. Expanded clones are given a class, and other clones once, few, many or no size at all.

TRBJ1-4	.	.	TRBV30	TGTGCCTGGAGCCCAGCTCTAACCAGGGGTGAAAAACTGTTTTTT	CAWSPALTRGEKLFF
TRBJ2-1	.	.	TRBV19	TGTGCCAGTAGTATAGATCGCGACGCTAGCTCCTACAATGAGCAGTTCTTC	CASSIDRDASSYNEQFF
TRBJ2-3	TRBD1	few	TRBV4-2	TGTGCCAGCAGCCAAGATGGACAGGGGCACCGGCGTGGGTATTTT	CASSQDGQGHRRGYF
TRBJ1-1	TRBD1	few	TRBV7-2	TGTGCCAGCAGTCGACAGGGGGACACTGAAGCTTTCTTT	CASSRQGDTEAFF
TRBJ2-2	TRBD1	.	TRBV5-4	TGTGCCAGCAGCTTTTTGGGGACAGCTCGCGAGGAGCTGTTTTTT	CASSFLGTAREELFF
TRBJ2-2	.	.	TRBV19	TGTGCCAGTAGTATAGTCGGTTACACCGGGGAGCTGTTTTTT	CASSIVGYTGELFF
TRBJ2-1	TRBD2	.	TRBV4-3	TGCGCCAGCAGCCAATATCTTCTCAGCGGGAGGGCGGCCTATGAGCAGTTCTTC	CASSQYLLSGRAAYEQFF
TRBJ2-2	TRBD2	.	TRBV6-4	TGTGCCAGCATAGCTAGCGGGACCAGTTACACCGGGGAGCTGTTTTTT	CASIASGTSYTGELFF
TRBJ1-3	.	.	TRBV27	TGTGCCAGCAGTGCCGCCGGTGGAAACACCATATATTTT	CASSAAGGNTIYF
TRBJ2-7	TRBD2	.	TRBV7-6	TGTGCCAGCAGCTTGGAGACTAGCGGGAAGTACGAGCAGTACTTC	CASSLETSGKYEQYF
TRBJ1-2	.	.	TRBV15	TGTGCCACCAGAGGAGACGGATCGACGTCGTTTGGCTACACCTTC	CATRGDGSTSFGYTF
TRBJ1-1	TRBD1	.	TRBV6-5	TGTGCCAGCAGTTACTTCCAGGGGGACACTGAAGCTTTCTTT	CASSYFQGDTEAFF
TRBJ2-1	.	.	TRBV20-1	TGCAGTGCTGGCAGGGAACGGTGGCAGTTCTTC	CSAGRERWQFF
TRBJ2-5	.	once	TRBV19	TGTGCCAGTAGCACAGGGACCAAAGAGACCCAGTACTTC	CASSTGTKETQYF
TRBJ2-7	TRBD2	few	TRBV5-1	TGCGCCAGCAGCTGGACTAGCGGGAGTAACGGCGAGCAGTACTTC	CASSWTSGSNGEQYF
TRBJ2-7	TRBD2	.	TRBV7-2	TGTGCCAGCAGCTTAGTTCCCTCAAGCGGGAGGGCCTACGAGCAGTACTTC	CASSLVPSSGRAYEQYF
TRBJ2-7	TRBD2	.	TRBV2	TGTGCCAGCAGTGAAGCTGGGCTAGCGGGGAGCGAGCAGTACTTC	CASSEAGLAGSEQYF
TRBJ1-3	.	.	TRBV7-3	TGTGCCAGCAGCCTCTCGGGGGGGTCTGGAAACACCATATATTTT	CASSLSGGSGNTIYF
TRBJ1-5	.	.	TRBV18	TGTGCCAGCTCACCGGGGCCGGGCAAGAAAAATCAGCCCCAGCATTTT	CASSPGPGKKNQPQHF
TRBJ2-1	.	.	TRBV28	TGTGCCAGCAGTTTAACAACACTAGCTCTTTACAATGAGCAGTTCTTC	CASSLTTLALYNEQFF
TRBJ1-2	.	few	TRBV7-9	TGTGCCAGCAGCTGGGGAGAGACGTATGGCTACACCTTC	CASSWGETYGYTF
TRBJ2-5	TRBD1	medium-sized	TRBV7-9	TGTGCCAGCAGCTTAGCGGGGACAGGCCAAGAGACCCAGTACTTC	CASSLAGTGQETQYF
TRBJ1-2	.	few	TRBV28	TGTGCCAGCAGTCTCCACGGACAGATCTATGGCTACACCTTC	CASSLHGQIYGYTF
TRBJ2-7	TRBD1	.	TRBV10-3	TGTGCCATCAGGGGACAGGGAACCTACGAGCAGTACTTC	CAIRGQGTYEQYF
TRBJ2-1	.	few	TRBV7-3	TGTGCCAGCAGTCGGGGAGTTGAGCAGTTCTTC	CASSRGVEQFF
TRBJ2-6	.	few	TRBV5-1	TGCGCCAGCAGCCTACAGGGATCCGCTGGGGCCAACGTCCTGACTTTC	CASSLQGSAGANVLTF
TRBJ2-1	TRBD2	.	TRBV19	TGTGCCAGTAGTATAGATCCCAGGGAGGGCTCCTACAATGAGCAGTTCTTC	CASSIDPREGSYNEQFF
TRBJ2-2	.	few	TRBV29-1	TGCAGCGTTGAAGACCCGAACCGGGGCACCGGGGAGCTGTTTTTT	CSVEDPNRGTGELFF
TRBJ2-1	TRBD2	once	TRBV9	TGTGCCAGCAGCGTACTAGCGGGAGGGTCTGAGCAGTTCTTC	CASSVLAGGSEQFF
TRBJ1-1	.	.	TRBV28	TGTGCCAGCAGTCCAACTAATCCGACAGCCATGAACACTGAAGCTTTCTTT	CASSPTNPTAMNTEAFF
TRBJ2-7	.	few	TRBV4-3	TGCGCCAGCAGCAAAGGGGCCTTCAACGAGCAGTACTTC	CASSKGAFNEQYF
TRBJ2-7	TRBD2	.	TRBV30	TGTGCCTGGAGTGTACGACTAGCGGGAGCCTACGAGCAGTACTTC	CAWSVRLAGAYEQYF
TRBJ2-7	.	few	TRBV18	TGTGCCAGCTCGCCTCAGGGATACTACGAGCAGTACTTC	CASSPQGYYEQYF
TRBJ2-1	TRBD2	.	TRBV15	TGTGCCACCAGCAGAGATACAGCGGGAGGTTACAATGAGCAGTTCTTC	CATSRDTAGGYNEQFF
TRBJ1-2	.	.	TRBV18	TGTGCCAGCTCACCAGGCAGGGATCCCCTATCTGGCTACACCTTC	CASSPGRDPLSGYTF
TRBJ2-5	TRBD1	few	TRBV7-9	TGCGCCAGCAGCAGAACAGGGGCCCCAGGAGAGACCCAGTACTTC	CASSRTGAPGETQYF
TRBJ1-2	.	.	TRBV7-9	TGTGCCAGCAGCTTAGTTGACCGAGGAGGCTACACCTTC	CASSLVDRGGYTF
TRBJ2-2	TRBD2	.	TRBV6-6	TGTGCCAGCAGTCCTAGCGGGAGTAGAGCCGGGGAGCTGTTTTTT	CASSPSGSRAGELFF
TRBJ2-7	TRBD1	.	TRBV6-5	TGTGCCAGCAGTTACTCCGACAGGGGGTCATACGAGCAGTACTTC	CASSYSDRGSYEQYF
TRBJ2-7	.	.	TRBV5-1	TGCGCCAGCAGCTTAGGGGTCCGCGAGCAGTACTTC	CASSLGVREQYF
TRBJ2-2	TRBD1	.	TRBV7-7	TGTGCTAGCAGTAAGACAGGGGTTGACACCGGGGAGCTGTTTTTT	CASSKTGVDTGELFF